This T cell receptor beta chain was sequenced during a study of T cell responses to AZD1222 COVID-19 vaccine. Study-level results: Repertoires were collected only later (after the peak T cell response had occurred). Just six AZD1222 recipients were seropositive at baseline. Rises in breadth and depth of Spike-specific TCRs came after two AZD1222 doses. Unmutated variant regions are reportedly targeted by nearly half of spike-specific TCRs.

Some clones are missing from TCRdb's copy, which holds only in-frame ones; the method was immunoSEQ multiplex PCR. There are 180,000 or so clones in the sample; over 80% occur only once, and around 0.98% lies in the top ten. V was cut by 3 bases and J by 1 base, with 9 bases left in between. Germline values: CDR1 KGHSH, CDR2 LQKENI. The CDR3 extends over 14 amino acids. Details on this clone: Its matching antigen is unknown.

This receptor was identified in an adult who received the MenACWY meningococcal vaccine as a control. The chain links TRBV18 to TRBJ1-1; D gene ambiguous. The source material was peripheral blood, sampled 28 days after the second dose of the MenACWY control vaccine. The CDR3 DNA sequence: TGTGCCAGCTCACCGGGCTTCGGGAACACTGAAGCTTTCTTT. This encodes CASSPGFGNTEAFF. Full variable domain (missing parts from reference TRBV18 and TRBJ1-1): NAGVMQNPRHLVRRRGQEARLRCSPMKGHSHVYWYRQLPEEGLKFMVYLQKENIIDESGMPKERFSAEFPKEGPSILRIQQVVRGDSAAYFCASSPGFGNTEAFFGQGTRLTVV.